The source of this T cell receptor (beta chain) is a study of T cell repertoires in cytomegalovirus infection. Across the whole study: Signatures in public TCR beta sequences pointed to both CMV infection and matching HLA type.

TCRdb re-derived calls from the reads in MiXCR, one entry per CDR3 protein. The table has about 740,000 distinct CDR3 sequences, approximately 34% seen once; the top ten hold around 2.6%. Between the trimmed V and J ends, which lost 6 bases and 8 bases, there was a span of 13 bases. CDR1 and CDR2 from the germline V gene are MDHEN and SYDVKM. This CDR3 is built from 13 residues. As concerns this clonotype: No antigen is known for it.

Whole-study results and caveats: Frequencies of public TCR beta families were cumulated, and this identified carriers of CMV plus the relevant HLA. HLA-C-restricted TCR beta clonotypes specific for CMV led the ex vivo response.

This receptor was obtained from a human donor in good health (CMV status not recorded). Some clones in this sample may be carry-over from other donors' samples. This sequence joins TRBV28 and TRBJ1-4; perhaps TRBD1 as D (5 bases). The sequenced sample was PBMCs. This CDR3 is CASREGRGEKLFF. DNA of the CDR3: TGTGCCAGCAGGGAAGGCCGGGGGGAAAAACTGTTTTTT.